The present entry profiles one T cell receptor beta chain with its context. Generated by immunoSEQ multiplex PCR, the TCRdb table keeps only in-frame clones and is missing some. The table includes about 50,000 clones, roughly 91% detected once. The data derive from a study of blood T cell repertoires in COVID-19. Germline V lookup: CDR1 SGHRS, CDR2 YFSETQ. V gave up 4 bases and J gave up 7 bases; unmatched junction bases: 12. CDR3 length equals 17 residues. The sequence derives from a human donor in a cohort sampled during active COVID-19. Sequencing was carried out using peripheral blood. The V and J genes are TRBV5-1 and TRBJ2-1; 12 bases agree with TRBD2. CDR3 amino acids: CASSHRTSGTRWNEQFF. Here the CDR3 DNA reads TGCGCCAGCAGCCACCGGACTAGCGGGACTCGGTGGAATGAGCAGTTCTTC. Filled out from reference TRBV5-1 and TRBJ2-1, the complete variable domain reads KAGVTQTPRYLIKTRGQQVTLSCSPISGHRSVSWYQQTPGQGLQFLFEYFSETQRNKGNFPGRFSGRQFSNSRSEMNVSTLELGDSALYLCASSHRTSGTRWNEQFFGPGTRLTVL.